This T cell receptor (beta chain) stems from a study of blood T cell repertoires in COVID-19. About the research overall: In each case, the material was cDNA or gDNA derived from T cells, B-cell-depleted T cells, or PBMCs.

TCRdb's table, derived via immunoSEQ multiplex PCR, lists solely in-frame clones and lacks some. Here the sample spans a few hundred thousand clones, about nine tenths being singletons. This clone was counted only a few times. Participants had their cohort set by participant-reported clinical history. Material: PBMCs or T cells enriched from blood (not recorded which). This TCR came from a woman aged 25 to 39 who had been exposed to COVID-19.

The CDR3 nucleotides are TGTGCCAGCAGCTTATGGCCAAGGACAGCGTCGGCTGAAGCTTTCTTT. This gives the protein CASSLWPRTASAEAFF. The rearrangement uses TRBV7-8 and TRBJ1-1; D may be TRBD1 (6 bases). Germline V CDR1 and CDR2: SGHVS, FQNEAQ. The CDR3 is made up of 16 amino acids. Deletions cut 2 bases from V and 6 bases from J, with 19 bases between.